This T cell receptor (beta chain) was obtained from a study of cytomegalovirus exposure and HLA in healthy donors. Study in general: An earlier analysis found some 100 million unique TCR beta sequences from about 190 million T cells.

Points from the study as a whole: The investigators catalogued 150 or so TCR beta chains as cytomegalovirus-associated. A later analysis revealed that TCR association rates differed between HLA loci, peaking at DRB1 and bottoming out at HLA-C.

Both 60 Vbeta primers and 13 Jbeta primers went into the PCR. Only in-frame clones appear in the TCRdb table, and some are missing; sequencing was by immunoSEQ multiplex PCR. Among 150,000 to 200,000 clones listed, roughly four fifths were seen once. This clone has just one count. The antigen is unknown. V lost 2 bases to trimming and J lost 6 bases; unmatched junction nucleotides: 3. Germline-derived CDR1 and CDR2 are SGHVS and FQNEAQ. The CDR3 contains 13 residues. Sequenced input: PBMCs. The rearrangement uses TRBV7-8 and TRBJ2-7; TRBD2 aligns across 8 bases. The sequence came from a man in his forties in good health and CMV-seronegative. CDR3 DNA sequence: TGTGCCAGCAGCTTAACGGGAGGGAGCGAGCAGTACTTC. It yields the protein CASSLTGGSEQYF.